This passage covers 23 T cell receptor beta chains from one sample sequenced in a study of blood T cell repertoires in COVID-19. Produced via immunoSEQ multiplex PCR; TCRdb's table is partial and in-frame only. The table includes 170,000 or so clones, around 83% detected once. The sequencing sample was made of peripheral blood. These receptors came from a man in his fifties or sixties with active or convalescent COVID-19.

The rearrangement uses TRBV27 and TRBJ1-5; 9 bases fit TRBD1. Germline assignment: CDR1 MNHEY and CDR2 SMNVEV (reference sequence). There are 15 residues in the CDR3. J lost 3 bases, V lost 6 bases, and 6 bases had no gene match. CDR3 protein: CASSQGQGPNQPQHF. CDR3 DNA: TGTGCCAGCAGCCAGGGACAGGGCCCCAATCAGCCCCAGCATTTT.

V gene TRBV5-6 combines with J gene TRBJ1-5; 10 nucleotides align to TRBD1. Trimming removed 4 bases from V and 7 bases from J; junction bases left unmatched: 2. The germline CDR1 and CDR2 sequences are SGHDT and YYEEEE. This CDR3 region has 13 residues. The chain's CDR3 is CASSRDRGQPQHF. The CDR3 region has the DNA TGTGCCAGCAGCCGGGACAGGGGACAGCCCCAGCATTTT.

In DNA, the CDR3 is TGTGCCAGCAGCCCCTCGACAGCCGGTCTTTCCTACAATGAGCAGTTCTTC. Amino acids: CASSPSTAGLSYNEQFF. V usage is TRBV11-2 and J usage is TRBJ2-1, with D possibly being TRBD1 (5 bases). V was clipped by 5 bases and J by 1 base, with 18 bases between them. Germline V gives CDR1 SGHAT, CDR2 FQNNGV. The CDR3 spans 17 residues.

This chain connects TRBV6-5 to TRBJ2-6; a weak D match, TRBD2 (5 bases). Trimming left V 2 bases short and J 2 bases short, with 10 bases between. Germline CDR1 is MNHEY and CDR2 is SVGAGI. This CDR3 comprises 16 residues. In nucleotides, the CDR3 is TGTGCCAGCAGTTACCGGCCCGGGGCTGGGGCCAACGTCCTGACTTTC. Encoded protein: CASSYRPGAGANVLTF.

This clone was detected only once. CDR3 DNA: TGTGCCATCAGTGAGTCTGCGGGGGGGCTCCATGAGCAGTTCTTC. Protein product: CAISESAGGLHEQFF. This chain links TRBV10-3 with TRBJ2-1; TRBD2 matches 9 bases. CDR3 length: 15 amino acids. Germline V lookup: CDR1 ENHRY, CDR2 SYGVKD. The trim removed 0 bases at V and 8 bases at J, leaving 5 bases unmatched.

The CDR3 coding sequence is TGTGCCAGTAGTATGGATCGGACAGGGGGTGTTCCCGGGCAGTTCTTC. This sequence encodes CASSMDRTGGVPGQFF. V usage is TRBV19 and J usage is TRBJ2-1, with 10 bases that match TRBD1. V gave up 3 bases and J gave up 12 bases; unmatched junction bases: 14. The CDR3 runs 16 residues. The germline CDR1 and CDR2 sequences are LNHDA and SQIVND (reference sequence).

The chain recombines TRBV7-6 with TRBJ2-1; D may be TRBD1 (6 bases). V lost 5 bases and J 4 bases, leaving 15 bases between the germline ends. This CDR3 contains 15 residues. CDR1 SGHVS and CDR2 FNYEAQ come from the germline V gene. CDR3 sequence (DNA): TGTGCCAGCAGCCCCCGGGACACCCCATACAATGAGCAGTTCTTC. It is translated as CASSPRDTPYNEQFF. Based on the CDR3 plus reference TRBV7-6 and TRBJ2-1, the full variable domain is GAGVSQSPRYKVTKRGQDVALRCDPISGHVSLYWYRQALGQGPEFLTYFNYEAQQDKSGLPNDRFSAERPEGSISTLTIQRTEQRDSAMYRCASSPRDTPYNEQFFGPGTRLTVL.

The J gene is TRBJ2-7, the V gene TRBV5-5; D is perhaps TRBD1 (5 bases). V lost 4 bases to trimming and J lost 0 bases, with 11 bases between them. This CDR3 has 14 amino acids. Germline V gene data show CDR1 as SGHKS and CDR2 as YYEKEE (reference sequence). CDR3 residues: CASSADSHSYEQYF. CDR3 DNA sequence: TGTGCCAGCAGCGCCGACAGTCACTCCTACGAGCAGTACTTC.

The J gene is TRBJ2-1, the V gene TRBV5-6; 8 positions agree with TRBD2. J lost 7 bases, V lost 1 base, and 1 base had no gene match. Germline CDR1 reads SGHDT; CDR2 reads YYEEEE. CDR3 length: 13 residues. This CDR3 reads CASSLTGGNEQFF. CDR3 nucleotide sequence: TGTGCCAGCAGCTTGACGGGGGGGAATGAGCAGTTCTTC.

This clone was counted once. This chain joins TRBV11-2 and TRBJ2-3; D might be TRBD2 (6 bases). CDR3 length: 14 residues. Germline lookup yields CDR1 SGHAT and CDR2 FQNNGV. Trimming pared 1 base from V and 5 bases from J, leaving 10 bases between. CDR3 region: CASSLVGSKDTQYF. Here the CDR3 DNA reads TGTGCCAGCAGCTTAGTCGGGAGTAAAGATACGCAGTATTTT.

The chain has TRBV7-2 and TRBJ2-5; 10 positions match TRBD2. V dropped 6 bases and J dropped 2; count of bases not matched to a gene: 6. Germline CDR1 and CDR2: SGHTA and FQGNSA. The CDR3 covers 15 residues. Here the CDR3 reads CASRESGRAQETQYF. In DNA form, the CDR3 reads TGTGCCAGCAGAGAAAGCGGGAGGGCGCAAGAGACCCAGTACTTC.

This clone showed up just once. V is TRBV11-3 and J is TRBJ2-2, with 7 bases aligning to TRBD2. V was clipped by 1 base and J by 6 bases; unmatched bases: 2. CDR1 and CDR2 (germline): SGHNT, YENEEA. This CDR3 region has 14 residues. In DNA form, the CDR3 reads TGTGCCAGCAGCTTAGGGACTAGAGCCGGGGAGCTGTTTTTT. Translation: CASSLGTRAGELFF.

The V and J genes are TRBV10-3 and TRBJ1-1; D unresolved. Trimming removed 10 bases from V and 5 bases from J, with 17 bases in between. In germline, CDR1 is ENHRY, CDR2 SYGVKD. The CDR3 spans 13 residues. CDR3 bases: TGTGCCACCTCGCGGGAATTGGGGACTGAAGCTTTCTTT. Translated: CATSRELGTEAFF.

This rearrangement joins TRBV24-1 to TRBJ2-1, with TRBD2 as a possible D gene (6 bases). The CDR3 runs to 16 residues. V lost 4 bases and J lost 6, with 18 bases in between. Germline assignment: CDR1 KGHDR and CDR2 SFDVKD. The CDR3, as DNA: TGTGCCACCAGTGAGGGGGACTTGGCCTGGGGCAATGAGCAGTTCTTC. Protein product: CATSEGDLAWGNEQFF.

This chain connects TRBV9 to TRBJ1-6; tentative D call: TRBD1 (6 bases). The CDR3 totals 15 residues. Germline V gene sequence: CDR1 SGDLS, CDR2 YYNGEE. V gave up 4 bases and J gave up 11 bases, with 19 bases separating them. CDR3 nucleotides: TGTGCCAGCAGCCTGCGAACAGGGATTCCTCCACCCCTCCACTTT. This translates into CASSLRTGIPPPLHF.

This sequence joins TRBV5-1 and TRBJ1-6; TRBD1 might be the D (5 bases). The CDR3 has 14 amino acids. The V gene's germline CDR1 is SGHRS and CDR2 YFSETQ. Trimming left V 0 bases short and J 7 bases short, with 8 bases between. CDR3 in amino acids: CASSLGGENSPLHF. The CDR3 nucleotides read TGCGCCAGCAGCTTGGGGGGCGAGAATTCACCCCTCCACTTT.

This clone was detected only once. The chain links TRBV21-1 to TRBJ2-7; TRBD2 reflects the table's D call only, with no check against the DNA. TRBV21-1 is tagged as a pseudogene. The length of the CDR3 is 16 residues. The DNA of the CDR3 is TGTGCCAGCAGCAACGGGACTAGCGGGAGTTGGTACGAGCAGTACTTC. Its protein product is CASSNGTSGSWYEQYF.

The chain has TRBV19 and TRBJ2-5; tentatively, D is TRBD1 (5 bases). The CDR3 sequence is 12 residues long. In germline, CDR1 is LNHDA, CDR2 SQIVND (reference sequence). V lost 4 bases to trimming and J lost 7 bases, with 10 bases between them. The DNA for the CDR3 is TGTGCCAGTAGTAAGCAGGGTGGGACCCAGTACTTC. This codes for CASSKQGGTQYF.

This chain links TRBV4-2 with TRBJ2-7; 16 positions agree with TRBD2. The CDR3 is made up of 17 amino acids. Trimming took 3 bases from V and 1 from J; bases not matched to a gene: 3. The germline gives CDR1 LGHNA, CDR2 YNFKEQ. As DNA, the CDR3 is TGTGCCAGCAGCCAGGGACTAGCGGGAGGGAAATCCTACGAGCAGTACTTC. Translating gives CASSQGLAGGKSYEQYF.

This clone was picked up many times. The chain employs TRBV7-2 and TRBJ2-1, with D possibly TRBD1 on 5 matching bases. Between the trimmed V and J ends, which lost 6 bases and 11 bases, there was a span of 14 bases. Germline V gives CDR1 SGHTA, CDR2 FQGNSA. There are 12 residues in the CDR3. The CDR3 here is CASSQWTSQQFF. As DNA, the CDR3 is TGTGCCAGCAGTCAATGGACATCCCAGCAGTTCTTC. Variable domain in full (rest from reference TRBV7-2 and TRBJ2-1): GAGVSQSPSNKVTEKGKDVELRCDPISGHTALYWYRQSLGQGLEFLIYFQGNSAPDKSGLPSDRFSAERTGGSVSTLTIQRTQQEDSAVYLCASSQWTSQQFFGPGTRLTVL.

The chain links TRBV24-1 to TRBJ2-7; D is possibly TRBD2 (6 bases). CDR1 KGHDR and CDR2 SFDVKD come from the germline V gene. This CDR3 contains 14 residues. Between the trimmed V and J ends, which lost 3 bases and 4 bases, there was a span of 12 bases. CDR3 bases: TGTGCCACCAGTGATCAAACCGGGGGATACGAGCAGTACTTC. It specifies CATSDQTGGYEQYF.

The chain is built from TRBV11-1 and TRBJ2-1; 7 nucleotides match TRBD2. With V trimmed by 3 bases and J by 5 bases, 4 bases remained unmatched. The CDR3 covers 14 residues. In germline, CDR1 is SGHAT, CDR2 FQDESV (reference sequence). The CDR3 nucleotides read TGTGCCAGCAGCTTGAGACTAGCAGACAATGAGCAGTTCTTC. It yields the protein CASSLRLADNEQFF.

The CDR3 coding sequence is TGTGCCAGCAGCCCCCGGGGGGGGGCAATAGATACGCAGTATTTT. This codes for CASSPRGGAIDTQYF. The chain joins TRBV7-9 to TRBJ2-3; 8 bases are a match to TRBD2. The V and J ends lost 5 bases and 5 bases, in that order; junction bases with no gene match: 9. The CDR3 has 15 amino acids. In germline, CDR1 is SEHNR, CDR2 FQNEAQ (reference sequence).